Each of the 15 T cell receptor beta chains below was sequenced from the same sample in a study of long-term antiretroviral therapy in people with HIV. The assay, immunoSEQ v3.0, was run at survey level. Data came from immunoSEQ multiplex PCR; TCRdb stores just in-frame clones and leaves some out. This sample has some 17,000 clones, with about 78% found just once. The sample here was unsorted PBMCs, taken more than 3.1 years after starting antiretroviral therapy. These receptors were taken from a woman between 40 and 55 years old with HIV.

The V call is TRBV29-1, the J call TRBJ1-1; 9 bases align to TRBD1. This CDR3 comprises 16 residues. Germline CDR1 reads SQVTM; CDR2 reads ANQGSEA. Trimming at V came to 7 bases and at J to 1 base, leaving 13 bases not matched to a gene. CDR3 DNA: TGCAGCGCCTTGGGACAGGGTGGATTCGGGAACACTGAAGCTTTCTTT. Translated: CSALGQGGFGNTEAFF. Supplemented by reference TRBV29-1 and TRBJ1-1, the full variable domain reads SAVISQKPSRDICQRGTSLTIQCQVDSQVTMMFWYRQQPGQSLTLIATANQGSEATYESGFVIDKFPISRPNLTFSTLTVSNMSPEDSSIYLCSALGQGGFGNTEAFFGQGTRLTVV.

The sample holds a few counts of this clone. The rearrangement uses TRBV5-4 and TRBJ2-6; no reliable D call. The CDR3 has 14 amino acids. Trimming left V 2 bases short and J 0 bases short, with 3 bases between. Germline V gives CDR1 SGHNT, CDR2 YYREEE (reference sequence). CDR3 DNA: TGTGCCAGCAGCTTCGTCTCTGGGGCCAACGTCCTGACTTTC. Translating it yields CASSFVSGANVLTF.

This clone showed up just a few times. This sequence joins TRBV2 and TRBJ1-4; 8 bases match TRBD1. This CDR3 contains 17 residues. Germline trimming cut 5 bases from V and 3 bases from J; bases unmatched to any gene: 11. Germline V gene data show CDR1 as SNHLY and CDR2 as FYNNEI. The CDR3 bases are TGTGCCAGCAGTCTGAGAAGGACAGGGACTCCTAATGAAAAACTGTTTTTT. It is translated as CASSLRRTGTPNEKLFF. The variable domain in full, completed from reference TRBV2 and TRBJ1-4, reads EPEVTQTPSHQVTQMGQEVILRCVPISNHLYFYWYRQILGQKVEFLVSFYNNEISEKSEIFDDQFSVERPDGSNFTLKIRSTKLEDSAMYFCASSLRRTGTPNEKLFFGSGTQLSVL.

V gene TRBV5-1 combines with J gene TRBJ1-6; perhaps TRBD1 as D (5 bases). The germline V and J ends were trimmed by 4 bases and 9 bases, with 20 bases remaining between them. The CDR3 has 16 residues. The V gene's germline CDR1 is SGHRS and CDR2 YFSETQ. For the CDR3, the DNA is TGCGCCAGCAGCCTAACACCGGGGCCCCAGGGTTCACCCCTCCACTTT. It encodes CASSLTPGPQGSPLHF.

The V gene is TRBV6-5, the J gene TRBJ2-7, with D possibly TRBD1 on 5 matching bases. The germline gives CDR1 MNHEY, CDR2 SVGAGI. The CDR3 spans 15 residues. V lost 2 bases, J lost 3 bases, and 14 bases lay in between. This chain's CDR3 is CASSYTRESLYEQYF. The CDR3 bases are TGTGCCAGCAGTTACACCAGGGAATCCCTCTACGAGCAGTACTTC.

The rearrangement joins TRBV30 to TRBJ2-7; TRBD1 matches 8 bases. The CDR3 has 12 amino acids. From germline, CDR1 is GTSNPN and CDR2 SVGIG (reference sequence). J lost 7 bases, V lost 2 bases, and 4 bases had no gene match. This CDR3 is CAWSSGGPEQYF. The CDR3 coding sequence is TGTGCCTGGAGTTCAGGGGGCCCAGAGCAGTACTTC. The whole variable domain, filled in from reference TRBV30 and TRBJ2-7, reads SQTIHQWPATLVQPVGSPLSLECTVEGTSNPNLYWYRQAAGRGLQLLFYSVGIGQISSEVPQNLSASRPQDRQFILSSKKLLLSDSGFYLCAWSSGGPEQYFGPGTRLTVT.

V gene TRBV2 combines with J gene TRBJ1-5, with D perhaps TRBD1 (5 bases). Per the germline V gene, CDR1 is SNHLY and CDR2 is FYNNEI. The length of the CDR3 is 17 residues. The V gene lost 2 bases and the J gene lost 0 bases, with 14 bases spanning the gap. CDR3 protein: CASSESAGTYSNQPQHF. CDR3 DNA sequence: TGTGCCAGCAGTGAATCAGCAGGGACTTATAGCAATCAGCCCCAGCATTTT. The entire variable domain, with the rest obtained from reference TRBV2 and TRBJ1-5, is as follows: EPEVTQTPSHQVTQMGQEVILRCVPISNHLYFYWYRQILGQKVEFLVSFYNNEISEKSEIFDDQFSVERPDGSNFTLKIRSTKLEDSAMYFCASSESAGTYSNQPQHFGDGTRLSIL.

The chain combines TRBV10-1 with TRBJ2-2; 7 bases match TRBD1. The CDR3 contains 15 residues. The V and J ends lost 6 bases and 2 bases, in that order; junction bases with no gene match: 6. Germline assignment: CDR1 WNHNN and CDR2 SYGVQD (reference sequence). The CDR3: CASSTGTANTGELFF. For the CDR3, the DNA is TGCGCCAGCAGCACCGGGACAGCAAACACCGGGGAGCTGTTTTTT.

The table lists this clone with a count of one. The chain employs TRBV5-1 and TRBJ1-2; 7 bases map to TRBD1. Germline V lookup: CDR1 SGHRS, CDR2 YFSETQ. V dropped 0 bases and J dropped 2; count of bases not matched to a gene: 10. The CDR3 runs 17 residues. CDR3 sequence reads: CASSLEGQATLNYGYTF. The DNA of the CDR3 is TGCGCCAGCAGCTTGGAAGGACAGGCTACTCTAAACTATGGCTACACCTTC. Supplemented by reference TRBV5-1 and TRBJ1-2, the full variable domain reads KAGVTQTPRYLIKTRGQQVTLSCSPISGHRSVSWYQQTPGQGLQFLFEYFSETQRNKGNFPGRFSGRQFSNSRSEMNVSTLELGDSALYLCASSLEGQATLNYGYTFGSGTRLTVV.

In nucleotides, the CDR3 is TGCGCCAGCAGCTTCGGGGAGAACTATGGCTACACCTTC. The encoded protein is CASSFGENYGYTF. V usage is TRBV5-1 and J usage is TRBJ1-2; D is unresolved. The germline V gene encodes CDR1 SGHRS and CDR2 YFSETQ. V was shortened by 2 bases and J by 2 bases, with 7 bases between the two germline ends. The CDR3 has 13 amino acids.

V is TRBV12-5 and J is TRBJ2-2; the match to TRBD2 covers 11 bases. The CDR3 runs 15 residues. Looked up from germline, CDR1 is LGHNT and CDR2 is FRNRAP. With V trimmed by 6 bases and J by 7 bases, 7 bases remained unmatched. CDR3 nucleotide sequence: TGTGCTAGTGGCTTTAGCGGGGGGGCGGACGGGGAGCTGTTTTTT. It is translated as CASGFSGGADGELFF.

V usage is TRBV5-6 and J usage is TRBJ1-1; D not certain. There are 14 residues in the CDR3. CDR1 and CDR2 (germline): SGHDT, YYEEEE. Trimming shortened V by 7 bases and J by 2 bases, and 15 bases separated the two germline ends. The CDR3 reads CASGIGWGNTEAFF. The CDR3 nucleotides read TGTGCCAGCGGAATTGGATGGGGAAACACTGAAGCTTTCTTT.

The chain couples TRBV18 to TRBJ1-2; D may be TRBD1 (5 bases). CDR1 KGHSH and CDR2 LQKENI come from the germline V gene. Trimming shortened V by 0 bases and J by 5 bases, and 13 bases separated the two germline ends. The CDR3 runs to 15 residues. The CDR3 coding sequence is TGTGCCAGCTCACCACCGTCAGGGAGAATGTATGGCTACACCTTC. Translated: CASSPPSGRMYGYTF.

By share, this clone ranks as medium-sized (0.01 to 0.1%). The rearrangement uses TRBV6-6 and TRBJ1-1; D gene unclear. CDR3 size: 13 residues. V was pared by 8 bases and J by 1 base, with 11 bases between. Germline V gene sequence: CDR1 MNHNY, CDR2 SVGAGI (reference sequence). Written as DNA, the CDR3 is TGTGCCAGCGGCCTGAAGACGAACACTGAAGCTTTCTTT. This translates into CASGLKTNTEAFF.

A few counts support this clone. The rearrangement uses TRBV19 and TRBJ2-1, with 8 bases matching TRBD2. The CDR3 spans 15 residues. After removal of 6 bases from V and 7 bases from J, the junction contained 11 bases not matched to a gene. CDR1 is LNHDA, CDR2 SQIVND, per germline (reference sequence). The CDR3 nucleotides read TGTGCCAGTAGCGTAAGGCGGACTAGCAGAAATGAGCAGTTCTTC. This gives the protein CASSVRRTSRNEQFF.